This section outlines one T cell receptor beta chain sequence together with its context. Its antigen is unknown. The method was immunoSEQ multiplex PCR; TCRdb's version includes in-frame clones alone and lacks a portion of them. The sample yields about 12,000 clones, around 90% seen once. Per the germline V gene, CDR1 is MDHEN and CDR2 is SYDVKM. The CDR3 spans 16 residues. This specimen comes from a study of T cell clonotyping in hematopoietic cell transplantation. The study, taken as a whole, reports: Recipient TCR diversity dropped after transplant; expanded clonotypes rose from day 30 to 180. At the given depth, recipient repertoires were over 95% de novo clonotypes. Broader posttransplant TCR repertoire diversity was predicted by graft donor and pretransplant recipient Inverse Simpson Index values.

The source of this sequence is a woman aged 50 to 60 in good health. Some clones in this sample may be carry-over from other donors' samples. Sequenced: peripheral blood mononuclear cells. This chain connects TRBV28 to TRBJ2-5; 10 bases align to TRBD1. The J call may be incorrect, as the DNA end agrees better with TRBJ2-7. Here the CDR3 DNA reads TGTGCCAGCAGTTTATCCCCCTGGACAGGGGGCTACGAGCAGTACTTC. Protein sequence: CASSLSPWTGGYEQYF.